The source of this TCR beta chain is a study of T cell responses to AZD1222 COVID-19 vaccine. The table came from immunoSEQ multiplex PCR; TCRdb's copy has only in-frame clones and leaves some out. The sample has 150,000 to 200,000 clones, just over 90% seen once. CDR1 and CDR2 (germline): WSHSY, SAAADI. V was pared by 2 bases and J by 0 bases, with 8 bases between. This CDR3 has 15 residues. Sequenced here: peripheral blood, sampled 28 days after the second AZD1222 dose. This TCR derives from an adult who received the AZD1222 COVID-19 vaccine. This chain links TRBV10-2 with TRBJ1-3; D uncertain. This chain's CDR3 is CASSEGRSSGNTIYF. In DNA form, the CDR3 reads TGCGCCAGCAGTGAGGGCAGAAGCTCTGGAAACACCATATATTTT.